This TCR beta chain came from a study of blood T cell repertoires in COVID-19. Study as a whole: From T cells, B-cell-depleted T cells, or PBMCs came the material, which was cDNA or gDNA.

Generated by immunoSEQ multiplex PCR, the TCRdb table keeps only in-frame clones and is missing some. The data show approximately 300,000 clones, over 70% seen once. The CDR3 is made up of 14 amino acids. CDR1 is ENHRY and CDR2 is SYGVKD in the germline V gene. The germline V and J ends were trimmed by 0 bases and 4 bases, with 9 bases remaining between them. This sequence joins TRBV10-3 and TRBJ1-2, with D perhaps matching TRBD1 (5 bases). The sequencing input was peripheral blood. This TCR derives from a woman in her fifties or sixties with acute or convalescent COVID-19. CDR3 protein: CAISESGVGYGYTF. CDR3 nucleotides: TGTGCCATCAGTGAGTCAGGGGTTGGCTATGGCTACACCTTC.